Listed below are T cell receptor beta chains from one sample, sequenced in a study of neurological immune-mediated disorders. TCRdb reanalysed the 5' RACE reads using MiXCR and keeps one entry per CDR3 protein. The repertoire holds 30,000 to 40,000 distinct CDR3 sequences, with 11% as singletons. The sample comprised PBMCs. The receptors originated from a man between 60 and 70 years old with HTLV-1-associated myelopathy (HAM/TSP). The CDR3 runs from the conserved cysteine through the conserved F or W. The order of the fields is J gene, clone size, D gene, V gene, CDR3 protein, CDR3 DNA. The D gene is left open where the match is weak. Clone sizes are given selectively: once, few, many, or a class where the clone is expanded.

>TRBJ2-3|medium-sized|NA|TRBV2
CASSADNQDTQYF
TGTGCCAGCAGTGCCGATAACCAAGATACGCAGTATTTT
>TRBJ1-1|many|NA|TRBV20-1
CSARRGGTAPEAFF
TGCAGTGCTAGAAGGGGGGGCACCGCCCCTGAAGCTTTCTTT
>TRBJ2-5|many|TRBD1|TRBV7-9
CASSKDRDEETQYF
TGTGCCAGCAGCAAAGACAGGGATGAAGAGACCCAGTACTTC
>TRBJ2-4|many|NA|TRBV3-1
CASSPSRNIQYF
TGTGCCAGCAGCCCCTCGAGAAACATTCAGTACTTC
>TRBJ2-1|many|NA|TRBV7-9
CASSLSTTSNEQFF
TGTGCCAGCAGCTTATCCACGACAAGCAATGAGCAGTTCTTC
>TRBJ2-5|many|TRBD2|TRBV10-1
CASSPGLAGSQETQYF
TGCGCCAGCAGTCCCGGACTAGCGGGATCACAAGAGACCCAGTACTTC
>TRBJ2-2|many|NA|TRBV28
CASSLGGANTGELFF
TGTGCCAGCAGTTTAGGCGGGGCTAACACCGGGGAGCTGTTTTTT
>TRBJ1-1|many|NA|TRBV20-1
CSARVDTEAFF
TGCAGTGCCAGGGTGGACACTGAAGCTTTCTTT
>TRBJ2-5|many|TRBD1|TRBV5-1
CASSSIGQGETQYF
TGCGCCAGCAGCTCTATCGGACAGGGGGAGACCCAGTACTTC
>TRBJ2-2|many|TRBD1|TRBV27
CASRGARGQRGGGELFF
TGTGCCAGCAGAGGGGCCAGGGGGCAGCGAGGAGGCGGGGAGCTGTTTTTT
>TRBJ2-2|many|NA|TRBV14
CASSQALTTKGTGELFF
TGTGCCAGCAGCCAGGCTCTCACTACCAAAGGGACCGGGGAGCTGTTTTTT
>TRBJ2-1|many|NA|TRBV18
CASSPPRGSRGEQFF
TGTGCCAGCTCACCACCGCGTGGGAGTCGGGGTGAGCAGTTCTTC
>TRBJ1-5|many|NA|TRBV5-6
CASSFSGQPQHF
TGTGCCAGCAGCTTTTCTGGTCAGCCCCAGCATTTT
>TRBJ2-7|many|TRBD1|TRBV20-1
CSASAMGQGSYEQYF
TGCAGTGCTAGTGCCATGGGACAGGGGTCCTACGAGCAGTACTTC
>TRBJ1-2|many|NA|TRBV12-3/TRBV12-4
CASSLGVTYGYTF
TGTGCCAGCAGTTTGGGCGTTACCTATGGCTACACCTTC
>TRBJ2-3|NA|TRBD2|TRBV7-8
CASSLGLAGVDTQYF
TGTGCCAGCAGCTTGGGACTAGCGGGAGTGGATACGCAGTATTTT
>TRBJ1-2|many|TRBD1|TRBV27
CASSDRGAPIF
TGTGCCAGTTCTGACAGGGGCGCTCCTATCTTC
>TRBJ2-1|many|NA|TRBV20-1
CSARVGGYKDEQFF
TGCAGTGCTAGAGTTGGGGGATATAAGGATGAGCAGTTCTTC
>TRBJ2-1|many|NA|TRBV5-5
CASSLANEQFF
TGTGCCAGCAGCTTGGCCAATGAGCAGTTCTTC
>TRBJ2-1|many|NA|TRBV5-1
CASSLAESSYNEQFF
TGCGCCAGCAGCTTGGCGGAAAGCTCCTACAATGAGCAGTTCTTC
>TRBJ1-5|medium-sized|NA|TRBV5-8
CASSRDSNQPQHF
TGCGCCAGCAGTCGCGATAGCAATCAGCCCCAGCATTTT
>TRBJ2-7|many|NA|TRBV5-1
CASRTHGAYEQYF
TGCGCCAGCAGAACTCACGGGGCCTACGAGCAGTACTTC
>TRBJ2-7|NA|TRBD1|TRBV29-1
CSVGMGTATYEQYF
TGCAGCGTTGGAATGGGGACAGCGACCTACGAGCAGTACTTC
>TRBJ2-5|many|NA|TRBV29-1
CSVVGTIPETQYF
TGCAGCGTTGTCGGGACCATCCCCGAGACCCAGTACTTC
>TRBJ2-7|few|NA|TRBV2
CASSIERGNEQYF
TGTGCCAGCAGCATTGAACGGGGTAACGAGCAGTACTTC
>TRBJ1-5|many|NA|TRBV7-2
CASSSGRYNQPQHF
TGTGCCAGCAGCTCGGGACGTTACAATCAGCCCCAGCATTTT